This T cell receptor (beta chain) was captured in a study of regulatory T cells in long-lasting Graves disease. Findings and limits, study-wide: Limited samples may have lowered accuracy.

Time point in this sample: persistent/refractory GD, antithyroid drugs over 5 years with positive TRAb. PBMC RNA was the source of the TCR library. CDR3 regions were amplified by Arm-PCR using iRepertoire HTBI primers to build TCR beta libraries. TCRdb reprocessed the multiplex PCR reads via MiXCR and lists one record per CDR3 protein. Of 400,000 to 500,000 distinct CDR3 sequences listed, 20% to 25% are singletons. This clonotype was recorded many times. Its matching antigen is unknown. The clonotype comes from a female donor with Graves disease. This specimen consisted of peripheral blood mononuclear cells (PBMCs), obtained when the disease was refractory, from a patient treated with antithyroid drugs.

DNA of the CDR3: TGTGCCAGCAGCCGTTCCGGACAGGCCACCTACGAGCAGTACTTC. Encoded protein: CASSRSGQATYEQYF. This chain uses TRBV7-2 with TRBJ2-7, with 7 bases matching TRBD1. The ends lost 5 bases at V and 2 bases at J; junction bases unmatched: 9. The CDR3 is 15 residues long. CDR1 and CDR2 (germline): SGHTA, FQGNSA.